This T cell receptor beta chain was identified during a study of blood T cell repertoires in COVID-19. Study-wide context: Sample material is recorded as cDNA or gDNA derived from T cells, B-cell-depleted T cells, or PBMCs.

The CDR3 is made up of 15 amino acids. Germline V gives CDR1 MDHEN, CDR2 SYDVKM. V lost 10 bases to trimming and J lost 1 base; unmatched junction nucleotides: 12. Seattle enrolled patients during active infection and tracked them longitudinally. As handled by the study authors: How many nucleated cells were present was estimated from reference gene primer amplification. Assay used: immunoSEQ multiplex PCR; TCRdb lists only in-frame clones, some missing. The DNA was the basis for D and trimming; V, J and clone size are from that table. The sample has some 180,000 clones; 82% are singletons. Sample: peripheral blood. The sequence was obtained from an older woman with COVID-19, enrolled during active disease. The J gene is TRBJ2-7, the V gene TRBV28; 8 positions match TRBD2. The CDR3, as DNA: TGTGCCACCGGGGGGGGCCAGACAGCTTCCTACGAGCAGTACTTC. Translating it yields CATGGGQTASYEQYF.